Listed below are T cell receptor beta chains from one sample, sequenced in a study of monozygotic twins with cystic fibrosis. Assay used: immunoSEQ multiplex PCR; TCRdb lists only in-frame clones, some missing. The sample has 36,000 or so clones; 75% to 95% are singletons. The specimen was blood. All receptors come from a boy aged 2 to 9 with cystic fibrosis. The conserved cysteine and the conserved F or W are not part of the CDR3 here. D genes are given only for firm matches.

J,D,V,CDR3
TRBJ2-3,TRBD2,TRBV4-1,ASSLVGGVGADTQY
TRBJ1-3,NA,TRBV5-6,ASSLWRVSGNTIY
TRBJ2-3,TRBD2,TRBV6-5,ASSPGTSPSDTQY
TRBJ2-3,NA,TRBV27,ASSLLGVGGTDTQY
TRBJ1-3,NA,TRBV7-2,ASSLLYRDSGNTIY
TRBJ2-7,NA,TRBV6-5,ASSYSGGGREQY
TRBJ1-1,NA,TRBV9,ASRPGQGYTEAF
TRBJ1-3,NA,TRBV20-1,SARIRNTIY
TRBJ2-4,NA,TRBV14,ASSSDLAKNIQY
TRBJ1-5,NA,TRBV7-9,ASSFPSGQPQH
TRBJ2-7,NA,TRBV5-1,ASSLVSQGTSYEQY
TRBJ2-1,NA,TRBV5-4,ASSRGSYNEQF
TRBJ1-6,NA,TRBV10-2,ASLPGGAYSPLH
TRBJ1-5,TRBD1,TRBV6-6,ASSYSTDRANQPQH
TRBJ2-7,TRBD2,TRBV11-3,ASSTGLAEFSYEQY
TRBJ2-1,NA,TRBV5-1,ASSLRAGRNDNEQF
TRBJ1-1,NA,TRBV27,ASSFGWGDTEAF
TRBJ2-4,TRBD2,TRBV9,ASSVGRASGGNPENIQY
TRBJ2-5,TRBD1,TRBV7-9,ASSPQGFGETQY
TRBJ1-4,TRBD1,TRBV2,ASRDPGQYNEKLF
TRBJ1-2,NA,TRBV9,ASSGYGYT
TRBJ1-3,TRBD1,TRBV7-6,ASSDRTGHSGNTIY
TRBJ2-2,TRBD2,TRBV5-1,ASSFLTSGGTGELF
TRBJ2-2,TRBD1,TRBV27,ASSLSGQAINTGELF
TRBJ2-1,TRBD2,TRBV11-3,ASSPLAGNYNEQF
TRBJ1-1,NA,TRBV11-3,ASSTRDTEAF
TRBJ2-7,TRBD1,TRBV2,ASSDDRGPGEQY
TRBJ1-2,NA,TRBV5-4,ASSLGQDYGYT
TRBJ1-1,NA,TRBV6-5,ASSYRGTGDTEAF
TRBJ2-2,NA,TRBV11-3,ASSLSLGLEAGELF
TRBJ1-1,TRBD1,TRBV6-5,ASSYHHGQANTEAF
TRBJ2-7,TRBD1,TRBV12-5,ASGPGQGAREQY
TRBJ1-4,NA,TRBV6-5,ASSSSLGDNEKLF
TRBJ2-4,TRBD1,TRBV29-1,SVRDREKNIQY
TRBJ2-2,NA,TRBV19,ASSIGSFDTGELF
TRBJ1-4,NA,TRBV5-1,ASRLGPKEKLF
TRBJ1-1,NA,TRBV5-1,ASTPDGGKRAF